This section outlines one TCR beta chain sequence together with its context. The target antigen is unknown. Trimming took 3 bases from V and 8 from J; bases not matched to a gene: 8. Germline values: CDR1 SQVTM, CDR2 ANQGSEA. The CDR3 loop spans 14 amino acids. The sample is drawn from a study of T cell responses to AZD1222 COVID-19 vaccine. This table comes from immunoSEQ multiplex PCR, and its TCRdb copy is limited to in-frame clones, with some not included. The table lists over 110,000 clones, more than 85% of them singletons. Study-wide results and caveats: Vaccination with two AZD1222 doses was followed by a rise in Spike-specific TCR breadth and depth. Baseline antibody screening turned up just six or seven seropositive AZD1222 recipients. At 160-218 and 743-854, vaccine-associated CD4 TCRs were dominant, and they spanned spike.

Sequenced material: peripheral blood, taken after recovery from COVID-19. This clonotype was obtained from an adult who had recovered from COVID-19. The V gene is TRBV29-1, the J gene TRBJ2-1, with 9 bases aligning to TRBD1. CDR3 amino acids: CSVDGTGSRDEQFF. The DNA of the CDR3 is TGCAGCGTTGACGGGACAGGGTCAAGGGATGAGCAGTTCTTC.